These T cell receptor beta chains were read from a single sample in a study of T cells in Graves' hyperthyroidism and ophthalmopathy. TCRdb passed the multiplex PCR reads through MiXCR, listing each CDR3 protein once. The sample lists 450,000 to 700,000 distinct CDR3 sequences, 35% to 55% occurring once. Sequenced sample: peripheral blood or thyroid tissue (not recorded which). The receptors were sampled from an adult woman with Graves' disease, either hyperthyroidism or ophthalmopathy (not recorded which). Each CDR3 is given with its conserved first and last residue. The D gene is left open where the match is weak. The size entry is marked missing in some rows and otherwise reads once, few, many or a size class.

clone size: few
D gene: NA
V gene: TRBV15
J gene: TRBJ2-5
CDR3 protein: CATSRDRRETQYF
CDR3 DNA: TGTGCCACCAGCAGAGATAGGAGGGAGACCCAGTACTTC

clone size: many
D gene: TRBD1
V gene: TRBV20-1
J gene: TRBJ1-5
CDR3 protein: CSARGTVNQPQHF
CDR3 DNA: TGCAGTGCCCGCGGGACAGTAAATCAGCCCCAGCATTTT

clone size: NA
D gene: NA
V gene: TRBV19
J gene: TRBJ1-1
CDR3 protein: CASSIQGLNTEAFF
CDR3 DNA: TGTGCCAGTAGTATACAGGGTTTGAACACTGAAGCTTTCTTT

clone size: NA
D gene: NA
V gene: TRBV15
J gene: TRBJ1-2
CDR3 protein: CATSSAVWAANYGYTF
CDR3 DNA: TGTGCCACCAGCAGTGCGGTTTGGGCAGCTAACTATGGCTACACCTTC

clone size: few
D gene: NA
V gene: TRBV20-1
J gene: TRBJ1-2
CDR3 protein: CSARDYRAVYGYTF
CDR3 DNA: TGCAGTGCTAGAGATTACAGGGCGGTCTATGGCTACACCTTC

clone size: many
D gene: NA
V gene: TRBV7-9
J gene: TRBJ2-5
CDR3 protein: CASSPPRNSMETQYF
CDR3 DNA: TGTGCCAGCAGCCCCCCCCGGAATAGTATGGAGACCCAGTACTTC

clone size: NA
D gene: NA
V gene: TRBV2
J gene: TRBJ2-7
CDR3 protein: CASIQGHEQYF
CDR3 DNA: TGTGCCAGCATCCAGGGCCACGAGCAGTACTTC

clone size: NA
D gene: NA
V gene: TRBV12-3/TRBV12-4
J gene: TRBJ1-1
CDR3 protein: CASSPDVFFNTEAFF
CDR3 DNA: TGTGCCAGCAGCCCCGACGTATTTTTTAACACTGAAGCTTTCTTT

clone size: NA
D gene: TRBD2
V gene: TRBV20-1
J gene: TRBJ2-1
CDR3 protein: CSASTSGRVGEQFF
CDR3 DNA: TGCAGTGCTAGCACTAGCGGGAGGGTTGGTGAGCAGTTCTTC

clone size: few
D gene: TRBD1
V gene: TRBV7-3
J gene: TRBJ1-1
CDR3 protein: CASSDPGQGGDEQFF
CDR3 DNA: TGTGCCAGCAGCGACCCGGGACAGGGAGGAGATGAGCAGTTCTTT

clone size: NA
D gene: NA
V gene: TRBV10-3
J gene: TRBJ2-5
CDR3 protein: CAISETRAETQYF
CDR3 DNA: TGTGCCATCAGTGAGACTAGAGCGGAGACCCAGTACTTC

clone size: many
D gene: NA
V gene: TRBV12-3/TRBV12-4
J gene: TRBJ1-4
CDR3 protein: CASSFLQAEKLFF
CDR3 DNA: TGTGCCAGCAGTTTTCTGCAGGCAGAAAAACTGTTTTTT

clone size: NA
D gene: NA
V gene: TRBV25-1
J gene: TRBJ1-6
CDR3 protein: CASRRGGAGNPNRNSPLHF
CDR3 DNA: TGTGCCAGCAGACGAGGGGGGGCGGGCAACCCGAACCGTAATTCACCCCTCCACTTT

clone size: many
D gene: NA
V gene: TRBV2
J gene: TRBJ2-7
CDR3 protein: CASSNRASPYEQYF
CDR3 DNA: TGTGCCAGCAGTAACAGGGCTTCACCTTACGAGCAGTACTTC

clone size: many
D gene: TRBD2
V gene: TRBV24-1
J gene: TRBJ2-2
CDR3 protein: CATSDFSSGRSSGELFF
CDR3 DNA: TGTGCCACCAGTGATTTTTCTAGCGGGAGATCTTCCGGGGAGCTGTTTTTT

clone size: NA
D gene: TRBD1
V gene: TRBV2
J gene: TRBJ2-1
CDR3 protein: CASSPTAGGNEQFF
CDR3 DNA: TGTGCCAGCAGCCCAACCGCAGGGGGCAATGAGCAGTTCTTC

clone size: many
D gene: TRBD1
V gene: TRBV6-5
J gene: TRBJ2-5
CDR3 protein: CASSWGTGGLETQYF
CDR3 DNA: TGTGCCAGCAGTTGGGGGACAGGGGGCTTGGAGACCCAGTACTTC

clone size: NA
D gene: NA
V gene: TRBV2
J gene: TRBJ1-2
CDR3 protein: CASSEMGRPTYGYTF
CDR3 DNA: TGTGCCAGCAGTGAAATGGGACGGCCGACCTATGGCTACACCTTC

clone size: few
D gene: NA
V gene: TRBV7-9
J gene: TRBJ1-1
CDR3 protein: CASRPTGVGGEHALEAFF
CDR3 DNA: TGTGCCAGCAGGCCGACTGGCGTTGGTGGAGAGCATGCCCTTGAAGCTTTCTTT

clone size: NA
D gene: NA
V gene: TRBV15
J gene: TRBJ1-4
CDR3 protein: CATSTRASNEKLFF
CDR3 DNA: TGTGCCACCAGCACCAGGGCTTCTAATGAAAAACTGTTTTTT

clone size: many
D gene: NA
V gene: TRBV30
J gene: TRBJ1-6
CDR3 protein: CAWKLTLGAPLHF
CDR3 DNA: TGTGCCTGGAAACTTACCTTAGGGGCACCCCTCCACTTT

clone size: NA
D gene: NA
V gene: TRBV28
J gene: TRBJ2-5
CDR3 protein: CASIAGQTQYF
CDR3 DNA: TGTGCCAGCATCGCGGGGCAGACCCAGTACTTC

clone size: few
D gene: TRBD1
V gene: TRBV7-8
J gene: TRBJ1-4
CDR3 protein: CASSRTGVGKLFF
CDR3 DNA: TGTGCCAGCAGCCGTACAGGGGTTGGAAAACTGTTTTTT

clone size: NA
D gene: NA
V gene: TRBV19
J gene: TRBJ1-2
CDR3 protein: CASSPPGGSDYGYTF
CDR3 DNA: TGTGCCAGTAGTCCCCCCGGCGGCAGTGACTATGGCTACACCTTC

clone size: few
D gene: NA
V gene: TRBV10-3
J gene: TRBJ1-6
CDR3 protein: CAIRTGLAYNSPLHF
CDR3 DNA: TGTGCCATCAGAACAGGGCTGGCCTATAATTCACCCCTCCACTTT

clone size: NA
D gene: NA
V gene: TRBV2
J gene: TRBJ2-7
CDR3 protein: CASNLRGRPSYEQYF
CDR3 DNA: TGTGCTAGTAACCTACGAGGACGGCCCTCCTACGAGCAGTACTTC

clone size: NA
D gene: NA
V gene: TRBV10-3
J gene: TRBJ1-1
CDR3 protein: CAISEGTIQERGVAFF
CDR3 DNA: TGTGCCATCAGTGAAGGAACAATCCAAGAGAGGGGGGTAGCTTTCTTT

clone size: many
D gene: NA
V gene: TRBV2
J gene: TRBJ2-5
CDR3 protein: CASSVGAQSGETQYF
CDR3 DNA: TGTGCCAGCAGTGTGGGGGCGCAGTCAGGAGAGACCCAGTACTTC

clone size: NA
D gene: NA
V gene: TRBV20-1
J gene: TRBJ1-5
CDR3 protein: CRGGIRQETQHF
CDR3 DNA: TGCAGGGGGGGGATACGCCAAGAGACCCAGCATTTT

clone size: NA
D gene: NA
V gene: TRBV9
J gene: TRBJ2-5
CDR3 protein: CASSFYICSARVTGQETQYF
CDR3 DNA: NA

clone size: NA
D gene: NA
V gene: TRBV7-9
J gene: TRBJ2-2
CDR3 protein: CASSTGLHPDAGELFF
CDR3 DNA: TGTGCCAGCAGCACCGGGCTTCACCCTGACGCCGGGGAGCTGTTTTTT

clone size: NA
D gene: NA
V gene: TRBV20-1
J gene: TRBJ1-3
CDR3 protein: CSARVGNDNRNTIYF
CDR3 DNA: TGCAGTGCTAGAGTGGGGAACGATAACCGAAACACCATATATTTT

clone size: NA
D gene: NA
V gene: TRBV6-6
J gene: TRBJ2-5
CDR3 protein: CASSRDIRNQPQYF
CDR3 DNA: TGTGCCAGCAGTCGGGACATTCGCAATCAGCCCCAGTACTTC

clone size: few
D gene: NA
V gene: TRBV11-2
J gene: TRBJ1-1
CDR3 protein: CASSLVGSGTEAFF
CDR3 DNA: TGTGCCAGCAGCTTAGTAGGATCGGGCACTGAAGCTTTCTTT

clone size: NA
D gene: TRBD1
V gene: TRBV25-1
J gene: TRBJ2-2
CDR3 protein: CASSELGGQDDTGELFF
CDR3 DNA: TGTGCCAGCAGTGAATTGGGCGGACAGGACGACACCGGGGAGCTGTTTTTT

clone size: many
D gene: TRBD1
V gene: TRBV6-5
J gene: TRBJ1-5
CDR3 protein: CASSQTTGAPQPQHF
CDR3 DNA: TGTGCCAGCAGTCAAACAACAGGGGCCCCTCAGCCCCAGCATTTT

clone size: NA
D gene: NA
V gene: TRBV19
J gene: TRBJ2-2
CDR3 protein: CASTLTLFGAGELFF
CDR3 DNA: TGTGCCAGTACCCTGACACTTTTTGGGGCCGGGGAGCTGTTTTTT

clone size: NA
D gene: NA
V gene: TRBV10-2
J gene: TRBJ2-5
CDR3 protein: CACSAPPWHTETQYF
CDR3 DNA: TGCGCCTGCAGTGCTCCCCCTTGGCACACAGAGACCCAGTACTTC

clone size: NA
D gene: NA
V gene: TRBV27
J gene: TRBJ1-3
CDR3 protein: CASSLTGTSGNTIYF
CDR3 DNA: TGTGCCAGCAGTCTCACAGGGACATCTGGAAACACCATATATTTT

clone size: NA
D gene: NA
V gene: TRBV7-2
J gene: TRBJ1-6
CDR3 protein: CASSRSGLANSPLHF
CDR3 DNA: TGTGCCAGCAGTAGATCGGGCCTGGCTAATTCACCCCTCCACTTT

clone size: many
D gene: TRBD1
V gene: TRBV27
J gene: TRBJ1-2
CDR3 protein: CASSSTADRIYGYTF
CDR3 DNA: TGTGCCAGCAGTTCAACCGCGGACAGGATCTATGGCTACACCTTC

clone size: NA
D gene: NA
V gene: TRBV10-3
J gene: TRBJ2-7
CDR3 protein: CAISGTSYEKYF
CDR3 DNA: TGTGCCATCAGTGGGACAAGCTACGAGAAGTACTTC

clone size: NA
D gene: NA
V gene: TRBV20-1
J gene: TRBJ2-5
CDR3 protein: CSAQTGGETQYF
CDR3 DNA: TGCAGTGCACAGACAGGAGGGGAGACCCAGTACTTC

clone size: once
D gene: NA
V gene: TRBV24-1
J gene: TRBJ1-2
CDR3 protein: CATSEGDAYGYTF
CDR3 DNA: TGTGCCACCAGTGAGGGAGACGCCTATGGCTACACCTTC

clone size: NA
D gene: NA
V gene: TRBV29-1
J gene: TRBJ2-5
CDR3 protein: CSASGTRETQYF
CDR3 DNA: TGCAGCGCCTCGGGGACTCGGGAGACCCAGTACTTC

clone size: many
D gene: NA
V gene: TRBV7-2
J gene: TRBJ2-2
CDR3 protein: CASSLELWEIVTGELFF
CDR3 DNA: TGTGCCAGCAGCTTAGAATTGTGGGAGATTGTCACCGGGGAGCTGTTTTTT

clone size: NA
D gene: NA
V gene: TRBV10-3
J gene: TRBJ1-1
CDR3 protein: CAVGEASGSGEAFF
CDR3 DNA: TGTGCCGTGGGAGAGGCTAGCGGGAGTGGTGAAGCTTTCTTT

clone size: many
D gene: TRBD1
V gene: TRBV7-7
J gene: TRBJ2-5
CDR3 protein: CASSFTGGLQETQYF
CDR3 DNA: TGTGCTAGCAGCTTCACAGGGGGCCTCCAAGAGACCCAGTACTTC

clone size: many
D gene: TRBD2
V gene: TRBV7-9
J gene: TRBJ2-7
CDR3 protein: CASRISGTSGTPEQYF
CDR3 DNA: TGTGCCAGCAGGATTTCCGGGACTAGCGGGACCCCCGAGCAGTACTTC

clone size: NA
D gene: NA
V gene: TRBV2
J gene: TRBJ2-5
CDR3 protein: CASSEEVRKRETQYF
CDR3 DNA: TGTGCCAGCAGTGAAGAGGTGCGAAAAAGGGAGACCCAGTACTTC

clone size: NA
D gene: TRBD2
V gene: TRBV7-8
J gene: TRBJ2-7
CDR3 protein: CASSLSGAHYYEQYF
CDR3 DNA: TGTGCCAGCAGCCTTAGCGGGGCACACTACTACGAGCAGTACTTC

clone size: many
D gene: TRBD2
V gene: TRBV20-1
J gene: TRBJ2-7
CDR3 protein: CSARDLVSREGYEQYF
CDR3 DNA: TGCAGTGCTAGAGATCTTGTCTCGCGGGAGGGGTACGAGCAGTACTTC

clone size: NA
D gene: TRBD1
V gene: TRBV11-2
J gene: TRBJ1-3
CDR3 protein: CASSIGTASTIYF
CDR3 DNA: TGTGCCAGCAGCATCGGGACAGCTAGCACCATATATTTT

clone size: NA
D gene: TRBD1
V gene: TRBV20-1
J gene: TRBJ2-3
CDR3 protein: CSAKDRGLTSDTQYF
CDR3 DNA: TGCAGTGCTAAGGACAGGGGGCTGACCTCAGATACGCAGTATTTT

clone size: many
D gene: TRBD2
V gene: TRBV29-1
J gene: TRBJ2-5
CDR3 protein: CSAHSGRASQETQYF
CDR3 DNA: TGCAGCGCTCATAGCGGGAGGGCCAGTCAAGAGACCCAGTACTTC